Listed here is a single T cell receptor beta chain. Its antigen has not been determined. Base qualities were left out, and no much larger clone turns up one base away. The collaborating institutions used their own protocols to collect whole blood in K2EDTA tubes. For TCRbeta analysis, collaborator samples were shipped as frozen whole blood, as isolated PBMCs, or as DNA extracted from either sample type. The entry originates in a study of blood T cell repertoires in COVID-19 (dated by TCRdb to 2020 to 2022). With respect to the entire study: The collaborator samples originated in the United States, Italy and Spain and spanned the acute and convalescent phases of COVID-19. Sample metadata almost always included a de-identified subject ID, COVID-19 status, age in years and sex. Deeply sampled blood TCRbeta repertoires from subjects exposed to, actively infected with, or recovered from COVID-19 were included in the dataset. Where HLA class I and class II types were available, the types were taken from metadata supplied by the sample provider, not from assay-based typing. The repertoires were made available in a free public database intended to serve as a resource for research on the immune response to SARS-CoV-2. The prospective study material was composed of cDNA or gDNA derived from T cells, B-cell-depleted T cells, or PBMCs. The samples were drawn from the first 160 participants of the ongoing ImmuneRACE study and from 950 to 1,500 subjects provided by 6 global collaborators. The investigation overall reported the following: How much clinical and demographic metadata was included differed by source and by participant, and the metadata was provided uncurated.

The immunoSEQ Assay, a bias-controlled multiplex PCR, was used to amplify TCRbeta CDR3 regions from genomic DNA. Processing in the source paper ran as follows. Within the assay, amplification of reference gene primers was used to estimate how many nucleated cells each sample contained. To quantify the absolute abundance of each unique TCRbeta CDR3 rearrangement, sequence reads were collapsed and filtered. For each sample, productive Simpson clonality was calculated by taking the square root of Simpson's diversity index across productive rearrangements. The clones in this table, taken by TCRdb from immuneACCESS, are in-frame only. Not every clone is retained; where verified, under half of the shortfall comes from an unresolved V gene, and the cause of the rest is unknown. The V and J calls and clone size come from that table; D and trimming were worked out from the DNA. The sample has about 59,000 clones on record, 70% to 85% of them singletons. The top ten hold around 13% of the sample.

Including the terminal cysteine and phenylalanine, the CDR3 comprises 13 residues. The entry retains the CDR3 DNA only, 39 bases that are in frame from base 1. V loses 10 bases, J loses 1 base, and the germline ends lie 13 bases apart. In the germline V gene, CDR1 corresponds to SNHLY and CDR2 to FYNNEI. This receptor chain uses TRBV2 and TRBJ1-1; a tentative D call is TRBD1 (5 bases match). The source material was peripheral blood. This clonotype was obtained from a man older than 75 with acute or convalescent COVID-19. For the CDR3, the sequence is CANRGEQNTEAFF. In nucleotide form, the sequence is TGTGCCAACCGGGGGGAACAGAACACTGAAGCTTTCTTT.